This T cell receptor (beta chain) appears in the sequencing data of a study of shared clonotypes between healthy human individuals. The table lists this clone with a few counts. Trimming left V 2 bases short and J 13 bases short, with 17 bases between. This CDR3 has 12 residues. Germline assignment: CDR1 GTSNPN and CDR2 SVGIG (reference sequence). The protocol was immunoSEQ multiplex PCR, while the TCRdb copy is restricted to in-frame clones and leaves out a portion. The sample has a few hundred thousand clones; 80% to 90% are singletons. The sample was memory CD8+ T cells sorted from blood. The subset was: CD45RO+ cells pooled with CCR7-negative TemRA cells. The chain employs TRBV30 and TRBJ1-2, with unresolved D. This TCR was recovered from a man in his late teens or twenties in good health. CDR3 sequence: CAWSPRNEILTF. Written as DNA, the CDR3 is TGTGCCTGGAGTCCTCGAAACGAGATTCTCACCTTC.